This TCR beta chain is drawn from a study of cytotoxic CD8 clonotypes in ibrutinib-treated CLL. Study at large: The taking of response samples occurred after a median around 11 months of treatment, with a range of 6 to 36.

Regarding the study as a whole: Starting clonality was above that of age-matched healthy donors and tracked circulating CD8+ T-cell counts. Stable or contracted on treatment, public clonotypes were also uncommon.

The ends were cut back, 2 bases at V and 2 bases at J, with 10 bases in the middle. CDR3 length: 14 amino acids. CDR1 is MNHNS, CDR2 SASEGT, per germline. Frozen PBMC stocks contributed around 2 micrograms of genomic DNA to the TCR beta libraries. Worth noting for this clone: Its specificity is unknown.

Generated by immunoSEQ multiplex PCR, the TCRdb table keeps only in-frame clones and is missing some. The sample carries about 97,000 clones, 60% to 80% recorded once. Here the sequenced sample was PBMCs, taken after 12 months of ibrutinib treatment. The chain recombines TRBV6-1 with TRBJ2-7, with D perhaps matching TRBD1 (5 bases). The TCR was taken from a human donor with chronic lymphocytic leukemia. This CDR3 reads CASSEHQGPYEQYF. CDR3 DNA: TGTGCCAGCAGTGAACATCAGGGTCCCTACGAGCAGTACTTC.